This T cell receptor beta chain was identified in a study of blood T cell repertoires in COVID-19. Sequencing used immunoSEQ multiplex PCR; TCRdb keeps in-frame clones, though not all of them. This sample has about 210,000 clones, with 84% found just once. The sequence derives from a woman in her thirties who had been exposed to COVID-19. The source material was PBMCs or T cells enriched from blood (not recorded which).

The CDR3 is CASSLDAGGLNTGELFF. DNA for the CDR3: TGTGCCAGCAGCTTAGATGCCGGGGGTCTGAACACCGGGGAGCTGTTTTTT. This rearrangement joins TRBV11-3 to TRBJ2-2; D perhaps matches TRBD2 (6 bases). The V and J ends lost 0 bases and 1 base respectively, with 12 bases between them. Germline CDR1 reads SGHNT; CDR2 reads YENEEA. The CDR3 length is 17 residues.